This T cell receptor (beta chain) comes out of a study of shared clonotypes between healthy human individuals. The CDR3 has 13 residues. CDR1 is SEHNR, CDR2 FQNEAQ, per germline (reference sequence). Trimming at V came to 4 bases and at J to 3 bases, leaving 3 bases not matched to a gene. Regarding this clone: Other DNA sequences of this sample code for an identical CDR3.

The input for sorted-subset replicate PCRs was around 0.2 ug DNA, about 30,000 T cell genomes. Original methodology: Filtering differed because ImmunoSEQ produced junction-only sequences that carried no quality scores. The assay was immunoSEQ multiplex PCR, and TCRdb's table has in-frame clones only and misses some. That table gives V, J and clone size, and the DNA gave D and trimming. Of about 1.1 million clones in the sample, approximately 77% were seen once. Investigators divided CD4+ cells into CD45RA+ naive and CD45RA-negative memory subsets. V and J are TRBV7-9 and TRBJ2-7; 7 bases are a match to TRBD1. This sequence was found in a man between 18 and 35 years old in good health. Some clones in this sample may be carry-over from other donors' samples. Source material: memory CD4+ T cells from PBMCs. Subset described: CD45RA-negative fraction. CDR3 DNA sequence: TGTGCCAGCAGCTCCTCAGGGGGCTACGAGCAGTACTTC. As protein: CASSSSGGYEQYF.